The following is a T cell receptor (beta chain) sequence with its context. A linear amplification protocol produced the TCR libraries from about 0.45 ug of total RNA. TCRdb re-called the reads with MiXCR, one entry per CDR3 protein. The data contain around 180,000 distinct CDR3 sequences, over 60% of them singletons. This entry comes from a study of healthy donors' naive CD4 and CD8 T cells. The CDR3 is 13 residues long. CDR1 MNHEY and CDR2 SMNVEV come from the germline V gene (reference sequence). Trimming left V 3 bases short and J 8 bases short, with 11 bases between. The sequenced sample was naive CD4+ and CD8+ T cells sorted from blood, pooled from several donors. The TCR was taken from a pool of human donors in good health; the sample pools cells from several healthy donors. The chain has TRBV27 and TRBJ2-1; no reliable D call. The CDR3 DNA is TGTGCCAGCAGTTTCTCCCCGGCGGATGAGCAGTTCTTC. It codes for CASSFSPADEQFF.